Here is one T cell receptor (beta chain) with its context. This entry belongs to a study of cytomegalovirus exposure and HLA in healthy donors. PCR employed 60 Vbeta and 13 Jbeta primers. Repertoires were generated with immunoSEQ multiplex PCR, while TCRdb's copy carries only in-frame clones and drops some. The table includes about 150,000 clones, 75% detected once. The germline gives CDR1 SNHLY, CDR2 FYNNEI. V shed 6 bases, J shed 8 bases, and the junction held 7 bases outside the gene matches. This CDR3 has 13 amino acids. The sequence came from a young man in good health and CMV-seropositive. V is TRBV2 and J is TRBJ2-1; 7 positions match TRBD2. Specimen: PBMCs. The CDR3 nucleotides read TGTGCCAGCAGCATTCGGGGGGTTCATGAGCAGTTCTTC. It encodes CASSIRGVHEQFF.